This TCR beta chain was found in a study of T cell repertoires in cytomegalovirus infection. Across the study: Recently described HLA-C-restricted plus well-studied HLA-B-restricted CMV epitopes were used. In public TCR beta signatures, there were indications of both CMV infection and matching HLA type. Notes on the study in general: Based on cumulative public TCR beta family frequency, carriers of CMV plus the relevant HLA were identified.

This clonotype was seen ten or more times. Its antigen is currently unknown. TCRdb reprocessed the reads via MiXCR and lists one record per CDR3 protein. Here the sample spans fewer than 350,000 distinct CDR3 sequences, almost 30% being singletons. V was clipped by 4 bases and J by 0 bases, with 11 bases between them. The CDR3 is 15 amino acids. CDR1 is SGHKS and CDR2 is YYEKEE in the germline V gene (reference sequence). The clonotype comes from a human donor in good health (CMV status not recorded). Some clones in this sample may be carry-over from other donors' samples. V and J are TRBV5-5 and TRBJ1-5; D not resolved. Source: cultured PBMCs, taken from culture after CMV antigen stimulation. CDR3 bases: TGTGCCAGCAGCCCGTTTCTCGTTAGCAATCAGCCCCAGCATTTT. Translation gives CASSPFLVSNQPQHF.